The 12 T cell receptor beta chains listed next were all sequenced from one sample in a study of immune evolution from preneoplasia to lung adenocarcinoma (dated by TCRdb to 2020 to 2023). Library preparation employed the immunoSEQ multiplex PCR assay. TCRdb holds this immuneACCESS table with in-frame rearrangements only. Some clones are missing; in checked studies, unresolved V genes explain under half, and the rest has no known cause. Recorded for this sample are over 5,500 clones; around 85% of them occurred a single time. The top ten constitute over 3.5% of the sample. The sequencing input was FFPE invasive lung adenocarcinoma tissue. The sample's cell subset or site label, decoded: frankly invasive lung adenocarcinoma (ADC). These receptors were taken from a person aged 55 to 70 with lung adenocarcinoma.

The J gene is TRBJ1-5, the V gene TRBV18; TRBD1 is a possible D gene (6 bases). Germline loops: CDR1 KGHSH, CDR2 LQKENI. V was trimmed by 6 bases and J by 5 bases, leaving 14 bases between them. This CDR3 comprises 14 residues. In DNA, the CDR3 is TGTGCCAGCTCCCCCACAGGGAGTGATCAGCCCCAGCATTTT. Translating gives CASSPTGSDQPQHF.

The chain employs TRBV7-2 and TRBJ2-3; 8 bases are shared with TRBD1. With V trimmed by 4 bases and J by 0 bases, 12 bases remained unmatched. The germline CDR1 and CDR2 sequences are SGHTA and FQGNSA. CDR3 length: 18 amino acids. This CDR3 is CASSSLGFGQGSTDTQYF. CDR3 DNA sequence: TGTGCCAGCAGCTCCCTGGGGTTCGGACAGGGAAGCACAGATACGCAGTATTTT.

DNA of the CDR3: TGTGCCAGCAGCTTAAGGCAGGCGGGAGAGACCCAGTACTTC. Protein sequence: CASSLRQAGETQYF. The chain has TRBV5-4 and TRBJ2-5, with D maybe TRBD2 (5 bases). The germline V gene has CDR1 SGHNT and CDR2 YYREEE (reference sequence). Trimming cost V 2 bases and J 4 bases, with 12 bases left between them. This CDR3 comprises 14 residues. The whole variable domain, filled in from reference TRBV5-4 and TRBJ2-5, reads ETGVTQSPTHLIKTRGQQVTLRCSSQSGHNTVSWYQQALGQGPQFIFQYYREEENGRGNFPPRFSGLQFPNYSSELNVNALELDDSALYLCASSLRQAGETQYFGPGTRLLVL.

This chain connects TRBV6-4 to TRBJ2-6; TRBD1 might be the D (5 bases). The germline CDR1 and CDR2 sequences are MRHNA and SNTAGT. The CDR3 spans 14 residues. Trimming stripped 9 bases from V and 2 bases from J, with 11 bases between. The CDR3 here is CASAAGPGANVLTF. For the CDR3, the DNA is TGTGCCAGTGCCGCAGGGCCTGGGGCCAACGTCCTGACTTTC.

The V gene is TRBV10-3, the J gene TRBJ2-1; 9 nucleotides align to TRBD1. Germline values: CDR1 ENHRY, CDR2 SYGVKD. The CDR3 is 15 residues long. V lost 4 bases, J lost 8 bases, and 9 bases stayed unmatched. In DNA, the CDR3 is TGTGCCATCAGTGCACAGGGACAGGGAGGCGATGAGCAGTTCTTC. Protein sequence: CAISAQGQGGDEQFF.

The rearrangement links TRBV4-2 to TRBJ1-1; D uncertain. The length of the CDR3 is 13 residues. The V end was cut by 4 bases, the J end by 8 bases, with 14 bases between. Germline V gives CDR1 LGHNA, CDR2 YNFKEQ. CDR3 nucleotides: TGTGCCAGCAGCCTAAGACTGATTGACGAAGCTTTCTTT. It specifies CASSLRLIDEAFF.

With regard to this clone: Other DNA sequences from this sample encode an identical CDR3 as well. This rearrangement joins TRBV27 to TRBJ1-5; D is ambiguous. The V gene lost 6 bases and the J gene lost 7 bases, with 10 bases spanning the gap. The CDR3 is 12 amino acids. Germline values: CDR1 MNHEY, CDR2 SMNVEV (reference sequence). The CDR3 is CASREGNQPQHF. As DNA, the CDR3 is TGTGCCAGCAGGGAGGGAAACCAGCCCCAGCATTTT.

This chain links TRBV11-3 with TRBJ2-6, with no clear D. Per germline, CDR1 SGHNT and CDR2 YENEEA. The V end lost 6 bases, the J end lost 0 bases, and 6 bases lay between the germline ends. There are 14 residues in the CDR3. Here the CDR3 DNA reads TGTGCCAGCAGGAGACGCTCTGGGGCCAACGTCCTGACTTTC. This sequence encodes CASRRRSGANVLTF. The full variable domain, its missing parts supplied by reference TRBV11-3 and TRBJ2-6, is EAGVVQSPRYKIIEKKQPVAFWCNPISGHNTLYWYLQNLGQGPELLIRYENEEAVDDSQLPKDRFSAERLKGVDSTLKIQPAELGDSAVYLCASRRRSGANVLTFGAGSRLTVL.

The V gene is TRBV10-2, the J gene TRBJ2-1; TRBD2 agrees at 14 bases. CDR3 length: 13 residues. Trimming cost V 8 bases and J 8 bases; bases outside gene matches: 2. From germline, CDR1 is WSHSY and CDR2 SAAADI. The CDR3 nucleotides read TGCGCCAGCGGGACTAGCGGGAGAGATGAGCAGTTCTTC. This gives the protein CASGTSGRDEQFF.

This clone appeared a few times. This chain's CDR3 is CASSVVGRSDTQYF. The CDR3, as DNA: TGTGCCAGCAGCGTAGTGGGGAGGAGCGATACGCAGTATTTT. The chain recombines TRBV9 with TRBJ2-3, with a possible D match to TRBD2 (6 bases). The CDR3 length is 14 residues. Trimming cost V 0 bases and J 6 bases, with 11 bases left between them. Germline loops: CDR1 SGDLS, CDR2 YYNGEE.

The J gene is TRBJ2-2, the V gene TRBV6-1; 10 bases match TRBD1. Germline V gene data show CDR1 as MNHNS and CDR2 as SASEGT. There are 16 residues in the CDR3. V gave up 4 bases and J gave up 3 bases; unmatched junction bases: 5. The CDR3 DNA sequence: TGTGCCAGCAGTGCTCCCGGGACAGGGGACACCGGGGAGCTGTTTTTT. As protein: CASSAPGTGDTGELFF.

V gene TRBV11-3 combines with J gene TRBJ2-3; no definite D call. The germline V gene has CDR1 SGHNT and CDR2 YENEEA. The V end was cut by 4 bases, the J end by 2 bases, with 7 bases between. The CDR3 totals 13 residues. The CDR3 DNA sequence: TGTGCCAGCAGCTACGGACCCACAGATACGCAGTATTTT. Amino acid sequence: CASSYGPTDTQYF.